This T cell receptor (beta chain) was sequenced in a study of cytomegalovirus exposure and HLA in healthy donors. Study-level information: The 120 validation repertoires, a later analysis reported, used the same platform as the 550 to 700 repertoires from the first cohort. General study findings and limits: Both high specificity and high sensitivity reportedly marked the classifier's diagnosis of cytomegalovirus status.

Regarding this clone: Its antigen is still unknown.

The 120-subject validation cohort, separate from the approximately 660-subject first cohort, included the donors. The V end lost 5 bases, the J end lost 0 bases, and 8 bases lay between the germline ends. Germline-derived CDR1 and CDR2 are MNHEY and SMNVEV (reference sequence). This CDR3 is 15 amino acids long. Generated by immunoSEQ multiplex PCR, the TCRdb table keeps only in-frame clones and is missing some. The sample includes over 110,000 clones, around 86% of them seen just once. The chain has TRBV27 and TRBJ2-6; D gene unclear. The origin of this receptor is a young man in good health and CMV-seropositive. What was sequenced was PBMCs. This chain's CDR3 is CASSPRGSGANVLTF. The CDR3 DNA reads TGTGCCAGCAGTCCCCGAGGCTCTGGGGCCAACGTCCTGACTTTC.